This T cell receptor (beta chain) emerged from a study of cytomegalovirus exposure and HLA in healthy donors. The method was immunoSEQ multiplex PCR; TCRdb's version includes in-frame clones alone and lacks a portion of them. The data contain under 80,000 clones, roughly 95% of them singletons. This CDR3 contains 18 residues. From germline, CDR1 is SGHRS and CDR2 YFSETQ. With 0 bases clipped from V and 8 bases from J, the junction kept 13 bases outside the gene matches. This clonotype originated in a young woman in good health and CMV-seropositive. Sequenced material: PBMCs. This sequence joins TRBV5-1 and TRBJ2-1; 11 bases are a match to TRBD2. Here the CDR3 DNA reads TGCGCCAGCAGCTTGGCCTTAGCGGGAGGGCTCATCGCCGATGAGCAGTTCTTC. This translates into CASSLALAGGLIADEQFF.